Below are 32 T cell receptor beta chains sequenced from a single sample in a study of T cell changes during pregnancy in multiple sclerosis. Sequencing was performed with immunoSEQ multiplex PCR; in TCRdb, only in-frame clones are kept and a portion is missing. The sample shows tens of thousands of clones, roughly nine tenths of them seen only once. This material consisted of peripheral blood, taken after pregnancy. The receptors stem from a female donor in good health, enrolled as a control in a pregnancy study.

J is TRBJ1-1 and V is TRBV19; TRBD1 might be the D (6 bases). The germline V and J ends were trimmed by 4 bases and 1 base, with 13 bases remaining between them. The CDR3 is made up of 15 amino acids. Germline assignment: CDR1 LNHDA and CDR2 SQIVND (reference sequence). The CDR3 sequence: CASSSPGHRNTEAFF. Here the CDR3 DNA reads TGTGCCAGTAGTAGTCCGGGACATAGGAACACTGAAGCTTTCTTT.

The V and J genes are TRBV6-5 and TRBJ2-1, with TRBD2 as a possible D gene (6 bases). The CDR3 spans 13 residues. V lost 0 bases and J lost 10, with 10 bases in between. Germline CDR1 and CDR2: MNHEY and SVGAGI. CDR3 region: CASSYSLAAEQFF. As DNA, the CDR3 is TGTGCCAGCAGTTACTCCTTAGCGGCCGAGCAGTTCTTC.

The V call is TRBV7-2, the J call TRBJ2-7; 14 bases are a match to TRBD2. The length of the CDR3 is 15 residues. With V trimmed by 0 bases and J by 9 bases, 4 bases remained unmatched. Per germline, CDR1 SGHTA and CDR2 FQGNSA. The CDR3 protein is CASSLAVGLAGGQYF. CDR3 coding DNA: TGTGCCAGCAGCTTAGCGGTTGGACTAGCGGGGGGGCAGTACTTC.

CDR3 region: CAVSGGADEQFF. CDR3 nucleotide sequence: TGTGCCGTTAGCGGGGGGGCGGATGAGCAGTTCTTC. The V and J genes are TRBV10-3 and TRBJ2-1; the match to TRBD2 covers 11 bases. Germline lookup yields CDR1 ENHRY and CDR2 SYGVKD. CDR3 length: 12 residues. After removal of 11 bases from V and 8 bases from J, the junction contained 5 bases not matched to a gene.

This chain uses TRBV9 with TRBJ2-2; no firm D call. Deletions cut 4 bases from V and 1 base from J, with 8 bases between. This CDR3 is 14 amino acids long. Germline lookup yields CDR1 SGDLS and CDR2 YYNGEE. CDR3 DNA: TGTGCCAGCAGCTGGCAAATGAACACCGGGGAGCTGTTTTTT. Its protein is CASSWQMNTGELFF.

This sequence joins TRBV19 and TRBJ1-2; TRBD1 matches at 7 bases. With 4 bases clipped from V and 0 bases from J, the junction kept 5 bases outside the gene matches. Germline assignment: CDR1 LNHDA and CDR2 SQIVND (reference sequence). CDR3 length: 15 amino acids. CDR3 sequence: CASSTTGVPNYGYTF. For the CDR3, the DNA is TGTGCCAGTAGTACCACAGGGGTTCCTAACTATGGCTACACCTTC.

This rearrangement joins TRBV19 to TRBJ2-2; possibly TRBD1 for D (6 bases). Germline V gene lookup returns CDR1 LNHDA and CDR2 SQIVND (reference sequence). V dropped 2 bases and J dropped 0 bases, with 7 bases sitting between them. The CDR3 covers 15 residues. CDR3 sequence (DNA): TGTGCCAGTAGTATAAGGGGGACGAACACCGGGGAGCTGTTTTTT. It encodes CASSIRGTNTGELFF.

The genes are TRBV18 and TRBJ1-4; 7 bases fit TRBD1. V lost 6 bases to trimming and J lost 2 bases; unmatched junction nucleotides: 6. Per germline, CDR1 KGHSH and CDR2 LQKENI. The CDR3 contains 15 residues. For the CDR3, the DNA is TGTGCCAGCTCCCGAGAGACAGGGACTAATGAAAAACTGTTTTTT. Encoded protein: CASSRETGTNEKLFF. Full variable domain (remainder filled in from reference TRBV18 and TRBJ1-4): NAGVMQNPRHLVRRRGQEARLRCSPMKGHSHVYWYRQLPEEGLKFMVYLQKENIIDESGMPKERFSAEFPKEGPSILRIQQVVRGDSAAYFCASSRETGTNEKLFFGSGTQLSVL.

The rearrangement links TRBV2 to TRBJ1-4, with TRBD1 identical over 9 bases. Trimming removed 3 bases from V and 8 bases from J; junction bases left unmatched: 4. Germline-derived CDR1 and CDR2 are SNHLY and FYNNEI. The CDR3 length is 14 residues. The CDR3 sequence: CASSDRTGEEKLFF. Written as DNA, the CDR3 is TGTGCCAGCAGTGACAGGACAGGGGAGGAAAAACTGTTTTTT. Complete variable domain (other parts from reference TRBV2 and TRBJ1-4): EPEVTQTPSHQVTQMGQEVILRCVPISNHLYFYWYRQILGQKVEFLVSFYNNEISEKSEIFDDQFSVERPDGSNFTLKIRSTKLEDSAMYFCASSDRTGEEKLFFGSGTQLSVL.

This sequence joins TRBV5-1 and TRBJ1-6; D unclear. Germline V gene data show CDR1 as SGHRS and CDR2 as YFSETQ. The CDR3 totals 17 residues. V was shortened by 0 bases and J by 0 bases, with 10 bases between the two germline ends. CDR3 sequence: CASSLEPTGSYNSPLHF. DNA for the CDR3: TGCGCCAGCAGCTTGGAACCAACCGGCTCCTATAATTCACCCCTCCACTTT. Drawing the rest from reference TRBV5-1 and TRBJ1-6, the complete variable domain is KAGVTQTPRYLIKTRGQQVTLSCSPISGHRSVSWYQQTPGQGLQFLFEYFSETQRNKGNFPGRFSGRQFSNSRSEMNVSTLELGDSALYLCASSLEPTGSYNSPLHFGNGTRLTVT.

The rearrangement links TRBV18 to TRBJ1-2; D not certain. V was cut by 1 base and J by 4 bases, with 19 bases left in between. Germline CDR1 and CDR2: KGHSH and LQKENI. The CDR3 is 17 amino acids. CDR3 loop: CASSPLPKSGEGYGYTF. In DNA, the CDR3 is TGTGCCAGCTCACCACTCCCCAAATCGGGTGAGGGCTATGGCTACACCTTC. The variable domain in full, with the rest retrieved from reference TRBV18 and TRBJ1-2, is NAGVMQNPRHLVRRRGQEARLRCSPMKGHSHVYWYRQLPEEGLKFMVYLQKENIIDESGMPKERFSAEFPKEGPSILRIQQVVRGDSAAYFCASSPLPKSGEGYGYTFGSGTRLTVV.

The genes are TRBV18 and TRBJ2-5; D gene uncertain. V was pared by 0 bases and J by 5 bases, with 10 bases between. The germline V gene has CDR1 KGHSH and CDR2 LQKENI. The CDR3 loop spans 14 amino acids. In DNA, the CDR3 is TGTGCCAGCTCACCACCTGCCGGGTTGGAGACCCAGTACTTC. It specifies CASSPPAGLETQYF.

The V gene is TRBV6-1, the J gene TRBJ1-6; 8 nucleotides agree with TRBD1. The CDR3 covers 14 residues. The V gene end was trimmed by 7 bases and the J gene end by 10 bases; junction bases not matched to a gene: 9. Per germline, CDR1 MNHNS and CDR2 SASEGT. CDR3 DNA sequence: TGTGCCAGCACCCCTCAGGGGGCTGAATCACCCCTCCACTTT. Translating it yields CASTPQGAESPLHF.

The rearrangement joins TRBV29-1 to TRBJ2-1; TRBD1 matches at 7 bases. The trim removed 2 bases at V and 1 base at J, leaving 2 bases unmatched. Looked up from germline, CDR1 is SQVTM and CDR2 is ANQGSEA. The CDR3 has 14 amino acids. CDR3 residues: CSVEIQGSYNEQFF. The CDR3, as DNA: TGCAGCGTTGAAATACAGGGGTCCTACAATGAGCAGTTCTTC.

This clone was detected once. The chain uses TRBV5-1 and TRBJ2-1; 8 bases fit TRBD2. V lost 3 bases to trimming and J lost 6 bases; unmatched junction nucleotides: 5. The V gene's germline CDR1 is SGHRS and CDR2 YFSETQ. The CDR3 runs to 14 residues. The CDR3 here is CASSSGLDINEQFF. The DNA for the CDR3 is TGCGCCAGCAGCTCGGGACTAGATATCAATGAGCAGTTCTTC.

This clone was observed a single time. The chain joins TRBV12-5 to TRBJ1-5, with a possible D match to TRBD1 (6 bases). V gave up 5 bases and J gave up 4 bases, with 9 bases separating them. This CDR3 comprises 13 residues. Germline assignment: CDR1 LGHNT and CDR2 FRNRAP. In DNA form, the CDR3 reads TGTGCTAGTGGTCTTACAGGGAATCAGCCCCAGCATTTT. As protein: CASGLTGNQPQHF.

The chain is built from TRBV4-2 and TRBJ1-1; D gene unclear. Germline CDR1 and CDR2: LGHNA and YNFKEQ. V was clipped by 1 base and J by 2 bases, with 11 bases between them. The CDR3 is 15 amino acids. The CDR3 spells CASSQVELPNTEAFF. CDR3 nucleotide sequence: TGTGCCAGCAGCCAAGTAGAGTTACCTAACACTGAAGCTTTCTTT.

The J gene is TRBJ1-1, the V gene TRBV6-5; D unresolved. The V end was cut by 4 bases, the J end by 0 bases, with 12 bases between. Germline CDR1 MNHEY, CDR2 SVGAGI. The CDR3 has 15 amino acids. The CDR3 DNA is TGTGCCAGCAGTTCGGTTGACACCATGAACACTGAAGCTTTCTTT. Translated: CASSSVDTMNTEAFF.

The chain has TRBV29-1 and TRBJ2-3; a weak D match, TRBD1 (5 bases). The CDR3 is made up of 11 amino acids. V lost 6 bases to trimming and J lost 2 bases, with 6 bases between them. Germline CDR1 is SQVTM and CDR2 is ANQGSEA. CDR3 sequence reads: CSVDNTDTQYF. CDR3 nucleotide sequence: TGCAGCGTGGACAACACAGATACGCAGTATTTT.

V is TRBV28 and J is TRBJ2-6, with TRBD2 as a possible D gene (5 bases). The germline V gene has CDR1 MDHEN and CDR2 SYDVKM. The CDR3 is 14 residues long. The V end lost 8 bases, the J end lost 4 bases, and 12 bases lay between the germline ends. The chain's CDR3 is CASVEGGGANVLTF. The CDR3 coding sequence is TGTGCCAGCGTTGAGGGCGGCGGGGCCAACGTCCTGACTTTC.

The chain carries TRBV6-6 and TRBJ1-5, with 8 bases fitting TRBD1. Germline loops: CDR1 MNHNY, CDR2 SVGAGI (reference sequence). The CDR3 loop spans 16 amino acids. J lost 3 bases, V lost 2 bases, and 6 bases had no gene match. This CDR3 reads CASSYPGQGSNQPQHF. Written as DNA, the CDR3 is TGTGCCAGCAGTTACCCCGGACAGGGCTCCAATCAGCCCCAGCATTTT.

The CDR3 protein is CASSLGRGEETQYF. Here the CDR3 DNA reads TGTGCCAGCAGCTTAGGACGGGGGGAAGAGACCCAGTACTTC. The chain combines TRBV7-2 with TRBJ2-5, with 7 bases lining up with TRBD2. V dropped 1 base and J dropped 3; count of bases not matched to a gene: 2. Germline CDR1 is SGHTA and CDR2 is FQGNSA. The CDR3 contains 14 residues.

The count of this clone is one. The rearrangement uses TRBV2 and TRBJ1-4; maybe TRBD1 (6 bases). This CDR3 has 13 residues. Trimming removed 8 bases from V and 10 bases from J, with 17 bases in between. The germline V gene encodes CDR1 SNHLY and CDR2 FYNNEI. The CDR3 region is CASVRGAGRKLFF. The CDR3 DNA follows: TGTGCCAGCGTACGGGGGGCGGGAAGAAAACTGTTTTTT.

J is TRBJ2-7 and V is TRBV28; unclear D gene. V lost 3 bases, J lost 7 bases, and 16 bases lay in between. Germline CDR1 and CDR2: MDHEN and SYDVKM. The CDR3 is made up of 14 amino acids. Written as DNA, the CDR3 is TGTGCCAGCAGTTTTTACCGGAGCACGCGGGAGCAGTACTTC. Translated, it gives CASSFYRSTREQYF.

V gene TRBV5-4 combines with J gene TRBJ1-3; D possibly corresponds to TRBD1 (6 bases). The CDR3 has 16 amino acids. Germline assignment: CDR1 SGHNT and CDR2 YYREEE (reference sequence). The V and J ends lost 4 bases and 1 base respectively, with 15 bases between them. The CDR3 bases are TGTGCCAGCAGCCTAGGGGGAACGGGATCTGGAAACACCATATATTTT. Translated: CASSLGGTGSGNTIYF.

The chain combines TRBV6-1 with TRBJ2-1; D remains unclear. Trimming stripped 0 bases from V and 0 bases from J, with 6 bases between. CDR1 is MNHNS, CDR2 SASEGT, per germline. This CDR3 is 15 amino acids long. CDR3 sequence: CASSEAAGSYNEQFF. CDR3 coding DNA: TGTGCCAGCAGTGAAGCGGCAGGCTCCTACAATGAGCAGTTCTTC.

In its sample, this clone was seen once. The V call is TRBV2, the J call TRBJ1-2, with D possibly TRBD1 on 5 matching bases. The CDR3 has 13 amino acids. Germline-derived CDR1 and CDR2 are SNHLY and FYNNEI. The V gene lost 6 bases and the J gene lost 3 bases, with 11 bases spanning the gap. Written as DNA, the CDR3 is TGTGCCAGCAGGACCCTAGGGGACTATGGCTACACCTTC. Protein product: CASRTLGDYGYTF.

The genes are TRBV7-9 and TRBJ2-7, with 11 nucleotides matching TRBD2. V lost 5 bases and J lost 3; bases outside the gene matches: 6. CDR1 and CDR2 (germline): SEHNR, FQNEAQ (reference sequence). The CDR3 spans 15 residues. For the CDR3, the DNA is TGTGCCAGCAGCCCGACTAGCGGGGAGAACTACGAGCAGTACTTC. It encodes CASSPTSGENYEQYF.

The rearrangement links TRBV4-1 to TRBJ2-7; D is undetermined. The ends were cut back, 1 base at V and 4 bases at J, with 14 bases in the middle. From germline, CDR1 is MGHRA and CDR2 YSYEKL. The CDR3 spans 15 residues. This CDR3 reads CASSQVHSSLYEQYF. In nucleotides, the CDR3 is TGCGCCAGCAGCCAAGTACACAGCTCCTTGTACGAGCAGTACTTC.

About this clone itself: One end of the junction varies from germline; a read error may be responsible. V is TRBV7-7 and J is TRBJ2-6, with TRBD2 matching over 10 bases. The germline V gene encodes CDR1 SSHAT and CDR2 FNYEAQ (reference sequence). This CDR3 comprises 19 residues. CDR3 sequence: CASRSTTSGRIPGANVLTF. As DNA, the CDR3 is TGTGCTAGCAGATCAACGACTAGCGGGCGAATCCCTGGGGCCAACGTCCTGACTTTC.

V usage is TRBV30 and J usage is TRBJ1-2, with D possibly matching TRBD1 (6 bases). The V end was cut by 4 bases, the J end by 3 bases, with 6 bases between. CDR3 length: 11 amino acids. Germline-derived CDR1 and CDR2 are GTSNPN and SVGIG (reference sequence). CDR3 region: CAWNRDYGYTF. CDR3 nucleotides: TGTGCCTGGAACAGGGACTATGGCTACACCTTC.

The rearrangement joins TRBV7-6 to TRBJ2-7; 12 bases agree with TRBD2. CDR3 length: 15 amino acids. Germline CDR1 and CDR2: SGHVS and FNYEAQ. With V trimmed by 5 bases and J by 3 bases, 5 bases remained unmatched. In DNA, the CDR3 is TGTGCCAGCAGCCCCCTAGCGGGGGGGGTCTACGAGCAGTACTTC. It translates to CASSPLAGGVYEQYF.